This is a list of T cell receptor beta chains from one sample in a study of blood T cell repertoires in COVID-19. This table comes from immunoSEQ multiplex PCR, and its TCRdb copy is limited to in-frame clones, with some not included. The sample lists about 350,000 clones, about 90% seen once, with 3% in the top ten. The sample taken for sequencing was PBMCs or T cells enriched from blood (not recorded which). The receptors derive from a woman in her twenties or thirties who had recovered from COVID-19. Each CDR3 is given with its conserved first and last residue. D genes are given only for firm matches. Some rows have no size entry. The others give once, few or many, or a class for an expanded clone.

cdr3_nt: TGTGCCAGCAGCCCACAGGGGGCGCAAGCTTTCTTT
cdr3_aa: CASSPQGAQAFF
clone_size: -
j_call: TRBJ1-1
d_call: TRBD1
v_call: TRBV7-3

cdr3_nt: TGTGCCAGCAGCTCCGACAGGGGAGCTAATGAAAAACTGTTTTTT
cdr3_aa: CASSSDRGANEKLFF
clone_size: -
j_call: TRBJ1-4
d_call: TRBD1
v_call: TRBV7-9

cdr3_nt: TGTGCCAGCACCCCGCGGGGATTGAACACTGAAGCTTTCTTT
cdr3_aa: CASTPRGLNTEAFF
clone_size: -
j_call: TRBJ1-1
d_call: -
v_call: TRBV5-8

cdr3_nt: TGTGCCAGCAGCAATCGGCGCGCGGGGACAGGAGCGAACACTGAAGCTTTCTTT
cdr3_aa: CASSNRRAGTGANTEAFF
clone_size: few
j_call: TRBJ1-1
d_call: -
v_call: TRBV21-1

cdr3_nt: TGTGCCAGCAGCGGGACAGGGTGGGGTGGCTACACCTTC
cdr3_aa: CASSGTGWGGYTF
clone_size: -
j_call: TRBJ1-2
d_call: TRBD1
v_call: TRBV12-3/TRBV12-4

cdr3_nt: TGCGCCAGCAGCTTGCAGTCTAGCGGAACCTACGAGCAGTACTTC
cdr3_aa: CASSLQSSGTYEQYF
clone_size: -
j_call: TRBJ2-7
d_call: TRBD2
v_call: TRBV5-1

cdr3_nt: TGTGCCAGCAGCTTAGCAGGAGTCAGTGAAGCTTTCTTT
cdr3_aa: CASSLAGVSEAFF
clone_size: -
j_call: TRBJ1-1
d_call: -
v_call: TRBV7-8

cdr3_nt: TGTGCCAGCAGTGCCCTGGGTGACTGGGAGGGCGAAAAACTGTTTTTT
cdr3_aa: CASSALGDWEGEKLFF
clone_size: -
j_call: TRBJ1-4
d_call: -
v_call: TRBV27

cdr3_nt: TGCGCCAGCAGCCAAGACTTCTTCTACGAGCAGTACTTC
cdr3_aa: CASSQDFFYEQYF
clone_size: once
j_call: TRBJ2-7
d_call: -
v_call: TRBV4-1

cdr3_nt: TGTGCCAGCAGCTTAGGACAGGCAGGAGGCTACACCTTC
cdr3_aa: CASSLGQAGGYTF
clone_size: -
j_call: TRBJ1-2
d_call: -
v_call: TRBV7-6

cdr3_nt: TGTGCCAGTAGTCCCCGGGTCGGACAGGGAGGGGCGTACACTGAAGCTTTCTTT
cdr3_aa: CASSPRVGQGGAYTEAFF
clone_size: -
j_call: TRBJ1-1
d_call: TRBD1
v_call: TRBV19

cdr3_nt: TGTGCCAGCAGCCCTCGGAGACCCAACATTCATACTGAAGCTTTCTTT
cdr3_aa: CASSPRRPNIHTEAFF
clone_size: -
j_call: TRBJ1-1
d_call: -
v_call: TRBV2

cdr3_nt: TGTGCCAGCAGCCAGGACAGGGGGAACACTGAAGCTTTCTTT
cdr3_aa: CASSQDRGNTEAFF
clone_size: few
j_call: TRBJ1-1
d_call: TRBD1
v_call: TRBV3-1/TRBV3-2

cdr3_nt: TGCGCCAGCAGCTTGGCTGGGGGCTCTAATCAGCCCCAGCATTTT
cdr3_aa: CASSLAGGSNQPQHF
clone_size: -
j_call: TRBJ1-5
d_call: -
v_call: TRBV5-1

cdr3_nt: TGTGCTAGCAGCTTAGGAGCGGGGGGCCCTCAAGAGACCCAGTACTTC
cdr3_aa: CASSLGAGGPQETQYF
clone_size: -
j_call: TRBJ2-5
d_call: TRBD2
v_call: TRBV7-7

cdr3_nt: TGCGCCAGCAGCACGCAGGGGGCGCCCACTGAAGCTTTCTTT
cdr3_aa: CASSTQGAPTEAFF
clone_size: once
j_call: TRBJ1-1
d_call: TRBD1
v_call: TRBV5-1

cdr3_nt: TGTGCCAGCAGAGGACAGGGTACCCACAATGAGCAGTTCTTC
cdr3_aa: CASRGQGTHNEQFF
clone_size: -
j_call: TRBJ2-1
d_call: TRBD1
v_call: TRBV25-1

cdr3_nt: TGTGCCACCAGCCGGGGGGGGAACACCTACGAGCAGTACTTC
cdr3_aa: CATSRGGNTYEQYF
clone_size: -
j_call: TRBJ2-7
d_call: TRBD2
v_call: TRBV15

cdr3_nt: TGTGCCAGCAGTTTATCGGCCAGGTATAATTCACCCCTCCACTTT
cdr3_aa: CASSLSARYNSPLHF
clone_size: once
j_call: TRBJ1-6
d_call: -
v_call: TRBV27